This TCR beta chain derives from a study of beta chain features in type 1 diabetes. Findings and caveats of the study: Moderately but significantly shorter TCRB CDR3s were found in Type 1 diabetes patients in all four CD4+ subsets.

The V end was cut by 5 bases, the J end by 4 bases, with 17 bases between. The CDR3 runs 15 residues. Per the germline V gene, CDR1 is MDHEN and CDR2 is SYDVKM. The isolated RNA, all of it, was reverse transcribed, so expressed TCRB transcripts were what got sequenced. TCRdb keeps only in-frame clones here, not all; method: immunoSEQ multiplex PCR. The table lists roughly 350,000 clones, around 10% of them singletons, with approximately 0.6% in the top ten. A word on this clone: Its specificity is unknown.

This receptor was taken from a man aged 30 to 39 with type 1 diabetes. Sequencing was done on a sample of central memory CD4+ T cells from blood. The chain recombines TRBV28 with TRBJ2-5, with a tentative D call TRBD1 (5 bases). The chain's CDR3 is CASSPVGRALETQYF. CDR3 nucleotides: TGTGCCAGCAGTCCCGTAGGCAGGGCCCTAGAGACCCAGTACTTC.